The TCR beta chain described here comes from a study of T cell responses to AZD1222 COVID-19 vaccine. Notes on the study in general: Dominant at 160-218 and 743-854, vaccine-associated CD4 TCRs also spanned spike.

This CDR3 has 12 amino acids. In germline, CDR1 is KGHDR, CDR2 SFDVKD. V was shortened by 3 bases and J by 7 bases, with 8 bases between the two germline ends. Method: immunoSEQ multiplex PCR; TCRdb's copy keeps in-frame clones and lacks some. The repertoire holds around 89,000 clones, with roughly 91% as singletons. Notes on this clone: Its antigen is as yet unknown.

The clonotype comes from an adult in good health. The material was peripheral blood, obtained on day 0 of AZD1222 vaccination. V usage is TRBV24-1 and J usage is TRBJ1-1, with D tentatively TRBD1 (5 bases). The CDR3 protein is CATSDQRGEAFF. CDR3 coding DNA: TGTGCCACCAGTGATCAGAGGGGTGAAGCTTTCTTT.